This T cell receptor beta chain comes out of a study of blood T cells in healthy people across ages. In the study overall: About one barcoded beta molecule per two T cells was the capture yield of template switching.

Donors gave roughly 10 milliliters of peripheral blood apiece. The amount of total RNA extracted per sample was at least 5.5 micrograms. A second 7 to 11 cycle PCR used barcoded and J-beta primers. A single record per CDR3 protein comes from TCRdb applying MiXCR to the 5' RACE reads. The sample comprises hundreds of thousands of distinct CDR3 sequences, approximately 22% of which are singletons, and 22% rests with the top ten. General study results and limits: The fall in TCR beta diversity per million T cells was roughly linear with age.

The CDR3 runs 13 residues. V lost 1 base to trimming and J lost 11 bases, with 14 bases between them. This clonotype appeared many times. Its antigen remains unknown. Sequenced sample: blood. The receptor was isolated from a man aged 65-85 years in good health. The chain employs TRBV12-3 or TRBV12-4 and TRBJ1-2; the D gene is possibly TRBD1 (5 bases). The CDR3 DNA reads TGTGCCAGCAGTTTAGGTCCGGGCAGGGATTACACCTTC. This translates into CASSLGPGRDYTF.